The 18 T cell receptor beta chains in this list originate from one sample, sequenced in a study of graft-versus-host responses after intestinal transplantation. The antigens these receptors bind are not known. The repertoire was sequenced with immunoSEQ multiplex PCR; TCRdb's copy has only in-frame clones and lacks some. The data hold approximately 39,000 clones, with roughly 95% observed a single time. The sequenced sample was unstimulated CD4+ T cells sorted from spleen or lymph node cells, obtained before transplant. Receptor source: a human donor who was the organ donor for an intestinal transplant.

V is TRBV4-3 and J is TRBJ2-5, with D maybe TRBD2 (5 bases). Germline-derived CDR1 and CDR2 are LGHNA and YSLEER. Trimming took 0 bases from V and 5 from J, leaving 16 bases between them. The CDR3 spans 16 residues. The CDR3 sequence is CASSQDRGTSGETQYF. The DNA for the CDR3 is TGCGCCAGCAGCCAAGACCGGGGAACCAGTGGGGAGACCCAGTACTTC.

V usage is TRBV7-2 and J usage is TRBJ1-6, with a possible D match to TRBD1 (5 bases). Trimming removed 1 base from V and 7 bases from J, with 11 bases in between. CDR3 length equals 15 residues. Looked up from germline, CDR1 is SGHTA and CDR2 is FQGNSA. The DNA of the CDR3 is TGTGCCAGCAGCTTAGGTCGACAGAGAAATTCACCCCTCCACTTT. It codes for CASSLGRQRNSPLHF.

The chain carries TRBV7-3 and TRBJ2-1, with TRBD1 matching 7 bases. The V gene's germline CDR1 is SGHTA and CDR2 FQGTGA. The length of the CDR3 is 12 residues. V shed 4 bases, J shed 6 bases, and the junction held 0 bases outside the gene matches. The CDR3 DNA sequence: TGTGCCAGCAGCTCAGGGGGCAATGAGCAGTTCTTC. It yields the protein CASSSGGNEQFF.

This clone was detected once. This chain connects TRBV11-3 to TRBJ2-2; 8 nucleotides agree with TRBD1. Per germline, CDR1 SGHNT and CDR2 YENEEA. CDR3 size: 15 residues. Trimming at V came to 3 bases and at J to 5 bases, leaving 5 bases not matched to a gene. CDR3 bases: TGTGCCAGCAGCTTCTCAGGGGGCTCTACCGGGGAGCTGTTTTTT. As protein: CASSFSGGSTGELFF.

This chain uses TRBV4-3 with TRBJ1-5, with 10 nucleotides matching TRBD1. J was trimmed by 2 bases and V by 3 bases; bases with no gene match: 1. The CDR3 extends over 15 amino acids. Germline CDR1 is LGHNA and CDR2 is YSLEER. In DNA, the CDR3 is TGCGCCAGCAGCCAGGGGACAGGGGGCAATCAGCCCCAGCATTTT. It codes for CASSQGTGGNQPQHF.

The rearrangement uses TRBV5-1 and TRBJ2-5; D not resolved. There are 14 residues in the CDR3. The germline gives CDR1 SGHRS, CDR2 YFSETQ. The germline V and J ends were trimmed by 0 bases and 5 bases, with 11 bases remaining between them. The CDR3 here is CASSLAVPEETQYF. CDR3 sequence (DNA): TGCGCCAGCAGCTTGGCTGTGCCTGAGGAGACCCAGTACTTC.

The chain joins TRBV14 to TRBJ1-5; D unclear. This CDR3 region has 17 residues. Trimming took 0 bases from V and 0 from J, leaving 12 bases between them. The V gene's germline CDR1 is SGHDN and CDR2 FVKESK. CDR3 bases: TGTGCCAGCAGCCAAGACCGCCGGCCCTATAGCAATCAGCCCCAGCATTTT. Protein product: CASSQDRRPYSNQPQHF.

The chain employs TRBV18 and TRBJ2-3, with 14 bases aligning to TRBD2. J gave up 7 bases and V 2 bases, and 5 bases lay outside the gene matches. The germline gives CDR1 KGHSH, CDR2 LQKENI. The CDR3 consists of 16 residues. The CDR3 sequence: CASSPGTSGGTNTQYF. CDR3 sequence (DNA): TGTGCCAGCTCACCAGGGACTAGCGGGGGAACGAATACGCAGTATTTT. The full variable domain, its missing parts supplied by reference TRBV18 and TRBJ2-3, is NAGVMQNPRHLVRRRGQEARLRCSPMKGHSHVYWYRQLPEEGLKFMVYLQKENIIDESGMPKERFSAEFPKEGPSILRIQQVVRGDSAAYFCASSPGTSGGTNTQYFGPGTRLTVL.

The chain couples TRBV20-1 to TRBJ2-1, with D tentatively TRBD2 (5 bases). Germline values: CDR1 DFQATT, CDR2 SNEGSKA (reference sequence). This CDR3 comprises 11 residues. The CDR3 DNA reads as TGCAGATTCGAGGGTCACAATGAGCAGTTCTTC. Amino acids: CRFEGHNEQFF.

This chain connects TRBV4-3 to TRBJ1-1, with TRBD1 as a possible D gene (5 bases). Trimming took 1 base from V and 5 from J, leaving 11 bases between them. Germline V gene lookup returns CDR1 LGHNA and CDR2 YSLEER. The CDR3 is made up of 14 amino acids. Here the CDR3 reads CASSQGSGGTEAFF. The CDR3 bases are TGCGCCAGCAGCCAAGGCTCGGGGGGGACTGAAGCTTTCTTT.

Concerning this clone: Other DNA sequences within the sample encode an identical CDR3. The CDR3 loop is CAWSVLYGYTF. In nucleotides, the CDR3 is TGTGCCTGGAGTGTTCTCTATGGCTACACCTTC. This chain connects TRBV30 to TRBJ1-2; unclear D gene. The germline V gene has CDR1 GTSNPN and CDR2 SVGIG (reference sequence). With 0 bases removed from V and 4 bases from J, the gap between germline ends came to 3 bases. The CDR3 is made up of 11 amino acids.

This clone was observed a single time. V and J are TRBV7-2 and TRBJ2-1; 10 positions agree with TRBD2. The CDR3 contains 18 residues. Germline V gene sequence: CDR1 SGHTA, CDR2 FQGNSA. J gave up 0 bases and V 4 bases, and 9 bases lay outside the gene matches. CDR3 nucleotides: TGTGCCAGCAGCTCCGCTAGCGGGGGCCAATACTCCTACAATGAGCAGTTCTTC. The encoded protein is CASSSASGGQYSYNEQFF.

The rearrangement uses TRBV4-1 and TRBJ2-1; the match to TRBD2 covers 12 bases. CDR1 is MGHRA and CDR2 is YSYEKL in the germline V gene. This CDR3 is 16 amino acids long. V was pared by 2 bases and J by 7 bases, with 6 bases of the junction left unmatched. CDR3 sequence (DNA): TGCGCCAGCAGCCAATCAGGACTAGCGGGGCGGAATGAGCAGTTCTTC. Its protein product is CASSQSGLAGRNEQFF.

The CDR3 is CASSPGRNQPQHF. The DNA of the CDR3 is TGCGCCAGCAGTCCAGGGAGAAATCAGCCCCAGCATTTT. The chain links TRBV10-1 to TRBJ1-5; D might be TRBD1 (5 bases). V lost 5 bases and J 4 bases, leaving 9 bases between the germline ends. Germline CDR1 and CDR2: WNHNN and SYGVQD (reference sequence). The CDR3 is 13 residues long.

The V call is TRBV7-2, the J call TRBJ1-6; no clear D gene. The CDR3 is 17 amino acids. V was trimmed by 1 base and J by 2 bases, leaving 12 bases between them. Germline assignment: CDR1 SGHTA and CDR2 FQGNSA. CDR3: CASSLVGMETYNSPLHF. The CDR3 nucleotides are TGTGCCAGCAGCTTAGTTGGCATGGAAACCTATAATTCACCCCTCCACTTT.

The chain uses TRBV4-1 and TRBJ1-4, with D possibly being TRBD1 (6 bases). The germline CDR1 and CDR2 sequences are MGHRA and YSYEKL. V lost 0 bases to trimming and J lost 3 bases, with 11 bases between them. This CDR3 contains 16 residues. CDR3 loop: CASSQDGGAPNEKLFF. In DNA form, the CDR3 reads TGCGCCAGCAGCCAAGATGGGGGGGCTCCTAATGAAAAACTGTTTTTT.

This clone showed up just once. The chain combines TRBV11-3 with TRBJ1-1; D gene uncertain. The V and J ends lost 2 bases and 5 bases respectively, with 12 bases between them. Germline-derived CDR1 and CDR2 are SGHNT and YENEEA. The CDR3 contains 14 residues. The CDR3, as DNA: TGTGCCAGCAGCTTAAGTCTCGAGGGAACTGAAGCTTTCTTT. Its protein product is CASSLSLEGTEAFF.

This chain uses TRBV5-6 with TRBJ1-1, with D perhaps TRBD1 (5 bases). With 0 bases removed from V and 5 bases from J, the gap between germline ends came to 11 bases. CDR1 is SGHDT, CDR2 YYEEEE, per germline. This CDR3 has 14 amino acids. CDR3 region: CASSLGGGRTEAFF. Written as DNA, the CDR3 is TGTGCCAGCAGCTTGGGGGGGGGAAGAACTGAAGCTTTCTTT.